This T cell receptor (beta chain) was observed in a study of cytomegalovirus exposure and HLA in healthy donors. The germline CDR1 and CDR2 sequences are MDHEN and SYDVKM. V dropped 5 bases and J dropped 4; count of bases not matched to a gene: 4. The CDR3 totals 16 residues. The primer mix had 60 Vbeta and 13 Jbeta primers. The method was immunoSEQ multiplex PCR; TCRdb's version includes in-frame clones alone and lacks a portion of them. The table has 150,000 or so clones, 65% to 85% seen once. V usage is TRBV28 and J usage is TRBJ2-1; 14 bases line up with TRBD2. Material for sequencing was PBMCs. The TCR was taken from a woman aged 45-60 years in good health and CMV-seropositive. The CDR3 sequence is CASSPGTSGSYNEQFF. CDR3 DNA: TGTGCCAGCAGTCCCGGGACTAGCGGGAGTTACAATGAGCAGTTCTTC.